This T cell receptor beta chain stems from a study of blood T cell repertoires in COVID-19. This clone has only one observation. The table came from immunoSEQ multiplex PCR; TCRdb's copy has only in-frame clones and leaves some out. In the table there are more than 200,000 clones, around four fifths of which are singletons. Germline assignment: CDR1 SGHRS and CDR2 YFSETQ. Trimming removed 2 bases from V and 2 bases from J; junction bases left unmatched: 4. The CDR3 covers 15 residues. The sequence came from a middle-aged man with active or convalescent COVID-19. J is TRBJ1-3 and V is TRBV5-1; 7 nucleotides align to TRBD1. The sequenced sample was peripheral blood. The CDR3 bases are TGCGCCAGCAGCTTAACGACAGGGCCTGGAAACACCATATATTTT. Encoded protein: CASSLTTGPGNTIYF.